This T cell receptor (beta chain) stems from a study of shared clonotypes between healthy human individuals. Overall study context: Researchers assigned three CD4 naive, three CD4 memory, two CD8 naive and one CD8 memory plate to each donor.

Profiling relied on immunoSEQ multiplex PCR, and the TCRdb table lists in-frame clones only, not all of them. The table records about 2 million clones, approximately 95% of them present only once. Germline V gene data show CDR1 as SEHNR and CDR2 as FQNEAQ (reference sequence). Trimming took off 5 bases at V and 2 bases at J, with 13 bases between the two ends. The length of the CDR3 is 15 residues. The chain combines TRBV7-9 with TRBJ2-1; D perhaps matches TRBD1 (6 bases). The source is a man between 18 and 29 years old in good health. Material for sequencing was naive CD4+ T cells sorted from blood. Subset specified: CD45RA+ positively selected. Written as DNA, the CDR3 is TGTGCCAGCAGCCTGACGGGGACAACCTACAATGAGCAGTTCTTC. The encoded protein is CASSLTGTTYNEQFF.